The 30 T cell receptor beta chains below were found in one sample sequenced in a study of early T cells in non-severe SARS-CoV-2 infection (TCRdb year 2021). The library came from 5' RACE. Sequencer: NextSeq 500. TCRdb itself trimmed the public reads at Q25 with fastp, ran MiXCR and retained productive beta chains. Duplicate CDR3 protein sequences are folded into a single record with the most common DNA and genes. Recorded for this sample are tens of thousands of distinct CDR3 sequences; approximately 10% of them occurred a single time. The ten largest clones capture roughly 10% of the sample. Sequenced: whole blood. The receptors come from an adult who was a healthcare worker with PCR-confirmed SARS-CoV-2 infection or an uninfected control (not recorded which).

Ten or more counts support this clonotype. The chain uses TRBV23-1 and TRBJ1-5, with D possibly being TRBD1 (5 bases). TRBV23-1 is placed among ORFs of uncertain function. The CDR3 runs 14 residues. The V and J ends lost 4 bases and 1 base respectively, with 8 bases between them. The CDR3 DNA reads TGCGCCAGCAGTCGGAGGGGAAGCAATCAGCCCCAGCATTTT. Translating gives CASSRRGSNQPQHF.

This clonotype came up a few times. The J gene is TRBJ1-2, the V gene TRBV24-1; TRBD1 might be the D (5 bases). V lost 7 bases to trimming and J lost 7 bases, with 15 bases between them. The CDR3 extends over 13 amino acids. From germline, CDR1 is KGHDR and CDR2 SFDVKD. CDR3 coding DNA: TGTGCCACCAGACGGGGGTCGGATGGTGGCTACACCTTC. Translation: CATRRGSDGGYTF.

This clonotype was detected many times. V gene TRBV3-1 combines with J gene TRBJ2-7; TRBD1 aligns across 7 bases. Germline V gene data show CDR1 as LGHDT and CDR2 as YNNKEL (reference sequence). V dropped 4 bases and J dropped 2; count of bases not matched to a gene: 2. This CDR3 comprises 13 residues. As DNA, the CDR3 is TGTGCCAGCAGCCCGGGACAGCCCTACGAGCAGTACTTC. This sequence encodes CASSPGQPYEQYF.

This clonotype was recorded a few times. This sequence joins TRBV21-1 and TRBJ2-4; the table's D call, TRBD1, was not checked against the DNA. TRBV21-1 is designated a pseudogene. The CDR3 is made up of 16 amino acids. CDR3 DNA sequence: TGTGCCAGCAAGGGGCGAACCAAAGTGGCCAAAAACATTCAGTACTTC. Encoded protein: CASKGRTKVAKNIQYF.

In this sample, this clonotype turned up many times. This chain links TRBV5-4 with TRBJ1-5; D is undetermined. V was pared by 3 bases and J by 4 bases, with 8 bases between. The germline CDR1 and CDR2 sequences are SGHNT and YYREEE (reference sequence). This CDR3 is 13 amino acids long. The CDR3 reads CASSSNRNQPQHF. CDR3 in DNA: TGTGCCAGCAGCTCGAACAGAAATCAGCCCCAGCATTTT.

This clonotype was seen at least ten times. J is TRBJ2-7 and V is TRBV30; 9 bases are shared with TRBD1. Trimming took 0 bases from V and 7 from J; bases not matched to a gene: 7. The germline CDR1 and CDR2 sequences are GTSNPN and SVGIG (reference sequence). The CDR3 length is 14 residues. As DNA, the CDR3 is TGTGCCTGGAGTGTACAGGGGGCGCCGGGGGAGCAGTACTTC. It specifies CAWSVQGAPGEQYF.

This clonotype occurred many times. The chain couples TRBV12-3 or TRBV12-4 to TRBJ2-1; D perhaps matches TRBD1 (6 bases). The V end lost 3 bases, the J end lost 4 bases, and 10 bases lay between the germline ends. This CDR3 is 14 amino acids long. The CDR3 here is CASSFGGEYNEQFF. The CDR3 DNA reads TGTGCCAGCAGTTTTGGGGGCGAATACAATGAGCAGTTCTTC.

This clonotype was picked up a small number of times. The genes are TRBV5-5 and TRBJ1-1; maybe TRBD1 (5 bases). The CDR3 is made up of 17 amino acids. Germline CDR1 reads SGHKS; CDR2 reads YYEKEE (reference sequence). V lost 0 bases, J lost 0 bases, and 15 bases lay in between. CDR3 in DNA: TGTGCCAGCAGCTTGGCTTTTCAGGGCTGGGTGAACACTGAAGCTTTCTTT. It yields the protein CASSLAFQGWVNTEAFF. Complete variable domain (other parts from reference TRBV5-5 and TRBJ1-1): DAGVTQSPTHLIKTRGQQVTLRCSPISGHKSVSWYQQVLGQGPQFIFQYYEKEERGRGNFPDRFSARQFPNYSSELNVNALLLGDSALYLCASSLAFQGWVNTEAFFGQGTRLTVV.

The chain carries TRBV29-1 and TRBJ1-3; 10 bases are shared with TRBD1. Per the germline V gene, CDR1 is SQVTM and CDR2 is ANQGSEA. J lost 7 bases, V lost 1 base, and 10 bases had no gene match. This CDR3 is 16 amino acids long. CDR3 DNA: TGCAGCGTTGAAGCCCCGGGACAGGGGACATCGAACACCATATATTTT. It specifies CSVEAPGQGTSNTIYF.

This clonotype has ten or more counts. This chain uses TRBV7-8 with TRBJ1-2; TRBD1 is a possible D gene (6 bases). Germline V gene data show CDR1 as SGHVS and CDR2 as FQNEAQ. CDR3 length: 15 amino acids. V shed 1 base and J shed 3 bases, with 12 bases lying between them. Here the CDR3 reads CASSLDGGPHYGYTF. The DNA of the CDR3 is TGTGCCAGCAGCTTAGATGGGGGGCCGCACTATGGCTACACCTTC.

This clonotype was recorded many times. This chain uses TRBV13 with TRBJ2-7; 12 nucleotides match TRBD2. Germline V gene lookup returns CDR1 PRHDT and CDR2 FYEKMQ (reference sequence). V lost 4 bases, J lost 4 bases, and 2 bases stayed unmatched. The CDR3 is 14 amino acids. CDR3 bases: TGTGCCAGCAGCTCGGGACTAGCGGGTTACGAGCAGTACTTC. Amino acid sequence: CASSSGLAGYEQYF.

This clonotype was counted at least ten times. This rearrangement joins TRBV19 to TRBJ1-5; 7 bases match TRBD1. In germline, CDR1 is LNHDA, CDR2 SQIVND (reference sequence). V shed 11 bases, J shed 0 bases, and the junction held 22 bases outside the gene matches. The CDR3 consists of 19 residues. DNA of the CDR3: TGTGCCTCAGCGAGCTACAGGGGCAGGAACCGTTATAGCAATCAGCCCCAGCATTTT. It encodes CASASYRGRNRYSNQPQHF.

The chain recombines TRBV2 with TRBJ2-1; 10 bases agree with TRBD1. J gave up 6 bases and V 5 bases, and 4 bases lay outside the gene matches. The germline gives CDR1 SNHLY, CDR2 FYNNEI. CDR3 size: 14 residues. CDR3 coding DNA: TGTGCCAGCAGTTCGGACAGGGGGGCCAATGAGCAGTTCTTC. It codes for CASSSDRGANEQFF.

This clonotype was counted only a few times. This chain's CDR3 is CASSPSTVTVSGNTIYF. The CDR3 nucleotides are TGTGCCAGCTCACCTTCGACAGTGACCGTCTCTGGAAACACCATATATTTT. This chain connects TRBV18 to TRBJ1-3; TRBD1 might be the D (5 bases). Deletions cut 3 bases from V and 0 bases from J, with 15 bases between. CDR3 length equals 17 residues. Germline CDR1 and CDR2: KGHSH and LQKENI.

This clonotype appeared once. The chain couples TRBV5-4 to TRBJ2-7, with 10 nucleotides matching TRBD2. The J segment lost 1 base and the V segment lost 3 bases, leaving 1 base of the junction unmatched. The CDR3 length is 14 residues. From germline, CDR1 is SGHNT and CDR2 YYREEE (reference sequence). This chain's CDR3 is CASSSGLASYEQYF. CDR3 coding DNA: TGTGCCAGCAGCTCGGGACTAGCGTCCTACGAGCAGTACTTC. The variable domain in full, with the rest retrieved from reference TRBV5-4 and TRBJ2-7, is ETGVTQSPTHLIKTRGQQVTLRCSSQSGHNTVSWYQQALGQGPQFIFQYYREEENGRGNFPPRFSGLQFPNYSSELNVNALELDDSALYLCASSSGLASYEQYFGPGTRLTVT.

This clonotype was found a few times. J is TRBJ2-2 and V is TRBV10-1; D unresolved. V was trimmed by 5 bases and J by 3 bases, leaving 25 bases between them. The CDR3 covers 19 residues. CDR1 and CDR2 (germline): WNHNN, SYGVQD (reference sequence). CDR3: CASSHETFHPSVDTGELFF. The CDR3 DNA reads as TGCGCCAGCAGTCATGAGACCTTTCACCCTTCAGTGGACACCGGGGAGCTGTTTTTT.

The J gene is TRBJ1-3, the V gene TRBV3-1; tentative D call: TRBD1 (5 bases). Germline values: CDR1 LGHDT, CDR2 YNNKEL (reference sequence). This CDR3 is 14 amino acids long. Trimming removed 4 bases from V and 0 bases from J, with 7 bases in between. In DNA form, the CDR3 reads TGTGCCAGCAGCCGACAGCTCTCTGGAAACACCATATATTTT. The encoded protein is CASSRQLSGNTIYF.

Ten or more counts support this clonotype. The genes are TRBV6-6 and TRBJ2-2; D is unclear. The CDR3 runs 16 residues. Germline V gene lookup returns CDR1 MNHNY and CDR2 SVGAGI (reference sequence). The V end was cut by 5 bases, the J end by 0 bases, with 13 bases between. CDR3 residues: CASSVDGPANTGELFF. The CDR3, as DNA: TGTGCCAGCAGTGTAGACGGTCCCGCGAACACCGGGGAGCTGTTTTTT.

The table lists this clonotype with a few counts. The chain links TRBV18 to TRBJ2-5, with D tentatively TRBD1 (6 bases). The CDR3 is made up of 15 amino acids. From germline, CDR1 is KGHSH and CDR2 LQKENI. V was cut by 3 bases and J by 4 bases, with 15 bases left in between. CDR3 amino acids: CASSPGTGSRETQYF. For the CDR3, the DNA is TGTGCCAGCTCACCGGGTACAGGGTCACGAGAGACCCAGTACTTC.

This chain links TRBV11-2 with TRBJ2-7; the D call may be TRBD1 or TRBD2 (5 bases each). The CDR3 covers 14 residues. The V gene's germline CDR1 is SGHAT and CDR2 FQNNGV. The V end was cut by 1 base, the J end by 4 bases, with 11 bases between. The CDR3 region is CASSLGGGPYEQYF. The CDR3 coding sequence is TGTGCCAGCAGCTTAGGTGGGGGACCATACGAGCAGTACTTC.

As concerns this clonotype: A much larger clonotype is one base distant, so this may be a read error. The chain couples TRBV7-9 to TRBJ1-5; 9 bases line up with TRBD1. Germline V gene sequence: CDR1 SEHNR, CDR2 FQNEAQ (reference sequence). This CDR3 region has 15 residues. DNA of the CDR3: TGTGTCAGCAGCCGTACAGGGGGCGACGGACAGCCCCAGCATTTT. As protein: CVSSRTGGDGQPQHF.

The table lists this clonotype with a few counts. As DNA, the CDR3 is TGCAGTGCTGGAGGGCCTGGCACAGATACGCAGTATTTT. It codes for CSAGGPGTDTQYF. The J gene is TRBJ2-3, the V gene TRBV20-1, with D perhaps matching TRBD2 (6 bases). This CDR3 has 13 residues. CDR1 is DFQATT, CDR2 SNEGSKA, per germline (reference sequence). V was shortened by 5 bases and J by 1 base, with 10 bases between the two germline ends.

The table lists this clonotype with a few counts. The CDR3 DNA reads TGTGCCAGCAGACTGAACAGCATCAAAGAGACCCAGTACTTC. Its translation: CASRLNSIKETQYF. The J gene is TRBJ2-5, the V gene TRBV5-4; D is unclear. Germline V gives CDR1 SGHNT, CDR2 YYREEE (reference sequence). The CDR3 spans 14 residues. V was clipped by 5 bases and J by 3 bases, with 14 bases between them. The full variable domain, its missing parts supplied by reference TRBV5-4 and TRBJ2-5, is ETGVTQSPTHLIKTRGQQVTLRCSSQSGHNTVSWYQQALGQGPQFIFQYYREEENGRGNFPPRFSGLQFPNYSSELNVNALELDDSALYLCASRLNSIKETQYFGPGTRLLVL.

This clonotype was seen ten or more times. This sequence joins TRBV7-3 and TRBJ2-1; D call uncertain. CDR1 and CDR2 from the germline V gene are SGHTA and FQGTGA. Trimming removed 1 base at V and 5 bases at J, with 6 bases between. CDR3 length: 13 residues. Written as DNA, the CDR3 is TGTGCCAGCAGCTTAAGTAGCAACAATGAGCAGTTCTTC. Its translation is CASSLSSNNEQFF. Drawing the rest from reference TRBV7-3 and TRBJ2-1, the complete variable domain is GAGVSQTPSNKVTEKGKYVELRCDPISGHTALYWYRQSLGQGPEFLIYFQGTGAADDSGLPNDRFFAVRPEGSVSTLKIQRTERGDSAVYLCASSLSSNNEQFFGPGTRLTVL.

This clonotype has more than one count but fewer than ten. The rearrangement links TRBV24-1 to TRBJ2-2; no definite D call. CDR1 is KGHDR and CDR2 is SFDVKD in the germline V gene. This CDR3 region has 14 residues. Trimming took 2 bases from V and 7 from J, leaving 10 bases between them. The CDR3 protein is CATSDSDGFGELFF. CDR3 DNA sequence: TGTGCCACCAGTGATTCCGACGGTTTCGGGGAGCTGTTTTTT.

The chain has TRBV28 and TRBJ2-7; tentatively, D is TRBD2 (6 bases). The CDR3 is 15 residues long. Germline CDR1 reads MDHEN; CDR2 reads SYDVKM. Trimming left V 1 base short and J 0 bases short, with 10 bases between. The CDR3 reads CASSLFGGYSYEQYF. CDR3 bases: TGTGCCAGCAGTTTATTCGGGGGTTACTCCTACGAGCAGTACTTC.

The CDR3 here is CASSLAARLGTEAFF. As DNA, the CDR3 is TGTGCCAGCAGCTTAGCGGCTCGTTTGGGGACTGAAGCTTTCTTT. V and J are TRBV11-2 and TRBJ1-1; D uncertain. This CDR3 has 15 amino acids. CDR1 and CDR2 from the germline V gene are SGHAT and FQNNGV. V lost 1 base and J lost 5, with 14 bases in between.

The rearrangement joins TRBV6-1 to TRBJ2-3; possible D gene TRBD2, 5 bases. Between the trimmed V and J ends, which lost 5 bases and 11 bases, there was a span of 14 bases. The germline CDR1 and CDR2 sequences are MNHNS and SASEGT. CDR3 length: 12 amino acids. For the CDR3, the DNA is TGTGCCAGCAGTCCCCTCGGGATCGAGCAGTATTTT. This encodes CASSPLGIEQYF.

This clonotype was counted only a few times. The chain is built from TRBV20-1 and TRBJ2-2; D is possibly TRBD1 (6 bases). V lost 6 bases and J 0 bases, leaving 11 bases between the germline ends. The CDR3 has 14 amino acids. Germline V gene data show CDR1 as DFQATT and CDR2 as SNEGSKA (reference sequence). CDR3 in amino acids: CSARGGANTGELFF. The CDR3 bases are TGCAGTGCCCGTGGGGGCGCGAACACCGGGGAGCTGTTTTTT.

A few counts support this clonotype. The chain uses TRBV29-1 and TRBJ1-1; the D is unclear. The germline CDR1 and CDR2 sequences are SQVTM and ANQGSEA. This CDR3 has 12 residues. The V and J ends lost 6 bases and 3 bases respectively, with 11 bases between them. The CDR3 DNA sequence: TGCAGCGTCGGGCGCGGGCACACTGAAGCTTTCTTT. Encoded protein: CSVGRGHTEAFF.